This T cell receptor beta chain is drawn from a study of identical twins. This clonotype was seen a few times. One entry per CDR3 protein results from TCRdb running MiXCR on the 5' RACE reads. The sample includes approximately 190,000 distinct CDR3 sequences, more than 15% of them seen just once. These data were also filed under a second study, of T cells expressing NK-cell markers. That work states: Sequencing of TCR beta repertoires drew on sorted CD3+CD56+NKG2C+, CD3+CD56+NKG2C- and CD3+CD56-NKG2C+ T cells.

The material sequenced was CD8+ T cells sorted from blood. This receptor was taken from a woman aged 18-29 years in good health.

In DNA, the CDR3 is TGTGCCAGCAGCCGGCCGAACACTGAAGCTTTCTTT. This encodes CASSRPNTEAFF. The genes are TRBV7-6 and TRBJ1-1; D ambiguous. Germline V gives CDR1 SGHVS, CDR2 FNYEAQ. Trimming took off 5 bases at V and 1 base at J, with 5 bases between the two ends. The length of the CDR3 is 12 residues.